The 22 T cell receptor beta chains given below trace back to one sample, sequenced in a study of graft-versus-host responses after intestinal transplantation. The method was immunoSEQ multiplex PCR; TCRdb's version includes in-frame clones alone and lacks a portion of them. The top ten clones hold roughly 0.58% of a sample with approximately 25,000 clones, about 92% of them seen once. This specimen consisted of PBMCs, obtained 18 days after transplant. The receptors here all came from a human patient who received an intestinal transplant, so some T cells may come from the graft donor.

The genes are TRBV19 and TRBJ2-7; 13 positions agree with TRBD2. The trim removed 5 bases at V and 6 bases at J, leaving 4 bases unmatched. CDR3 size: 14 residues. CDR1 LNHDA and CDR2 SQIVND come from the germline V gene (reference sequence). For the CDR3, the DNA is TGTGCCAGTAGTGGACTAGCGGGGGCGGGCGAGCAGTACTTC. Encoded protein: CASSGLAGAGEQYF. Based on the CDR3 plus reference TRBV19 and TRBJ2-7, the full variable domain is DGGITQSPKYLFRKEGQNVTLSCEQNLNHDAMYWYRQDPGQGLRLIYYSQIVNDFQKGDIAEGYSVSREKKESFPLTVTSAQKNPTAFYLCASSGLAGAGEQYFGPGTRLTVT.

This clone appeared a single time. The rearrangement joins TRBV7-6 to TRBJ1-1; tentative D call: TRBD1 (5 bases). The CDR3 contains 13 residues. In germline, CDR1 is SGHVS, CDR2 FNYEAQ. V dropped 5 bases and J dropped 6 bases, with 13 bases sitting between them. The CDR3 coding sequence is TGTGCCAGCAGCCGATTGGGGACCCCTGAAGCTTTCTTT. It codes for CASSRLGTPEAFF.

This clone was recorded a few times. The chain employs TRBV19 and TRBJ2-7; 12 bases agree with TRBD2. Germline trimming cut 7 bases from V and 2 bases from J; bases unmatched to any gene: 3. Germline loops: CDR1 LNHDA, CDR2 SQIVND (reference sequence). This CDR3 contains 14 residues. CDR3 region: CASKASGGAYEQYF. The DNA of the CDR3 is TGTGCCAGTAAGGCTAGCGGGGGGGCCTACGAGCAGTACTTC.

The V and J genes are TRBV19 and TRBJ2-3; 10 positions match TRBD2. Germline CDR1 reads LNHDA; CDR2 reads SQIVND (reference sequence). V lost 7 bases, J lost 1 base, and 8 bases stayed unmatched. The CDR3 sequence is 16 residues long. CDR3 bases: TGTGCCAGTAAACCCCTGCTAGCGGGGGGCACAGATACGCAGTATTTT. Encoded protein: CASKPLLAGGTDTQYF. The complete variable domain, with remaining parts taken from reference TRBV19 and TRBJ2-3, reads DGGITQSPKYLFRKEGQNVTLSCEQNLNHDAMYWYRQDPGQGLRLIYYSQIVNDFQKGDIAEGYSVSREKKESFPLTVTSAQKNPTAFYLCASKPLLAGGTDTQYFGPGTRLTVL.

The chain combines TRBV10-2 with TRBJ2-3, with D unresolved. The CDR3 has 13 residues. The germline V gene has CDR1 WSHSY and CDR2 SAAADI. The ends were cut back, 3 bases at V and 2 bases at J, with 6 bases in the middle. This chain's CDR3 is CASSEVSTDTQYF. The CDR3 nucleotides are TGCGCCAGCAGTGAAGTGTCCACAGATACGCAGTATTTT.

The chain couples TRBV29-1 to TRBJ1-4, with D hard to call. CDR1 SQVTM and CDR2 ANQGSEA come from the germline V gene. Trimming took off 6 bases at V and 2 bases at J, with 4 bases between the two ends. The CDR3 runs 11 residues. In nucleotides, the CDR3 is TGCAGCGTCCGGACTAATGAAAAACTGTTTTTT. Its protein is CSVRTNEKLFF. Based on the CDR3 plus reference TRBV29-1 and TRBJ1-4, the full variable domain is SAVISQKPSRDICQRGTSLTIQCQVDSQVTMMFWYRQQPGQSLTLIATANQGSEATYESGFVIDKFPISRPNLTFSTLTVSNMSPEDSSIYLCSVRTNEKLFFGSGTQLSVL.

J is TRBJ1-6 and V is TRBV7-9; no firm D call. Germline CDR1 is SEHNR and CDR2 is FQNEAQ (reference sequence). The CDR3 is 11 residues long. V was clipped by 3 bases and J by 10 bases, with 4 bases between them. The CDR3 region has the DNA TGTGCCAGCAGCTTTGGATCACCCCTCCACTTT. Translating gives CASSFGSPLHF.

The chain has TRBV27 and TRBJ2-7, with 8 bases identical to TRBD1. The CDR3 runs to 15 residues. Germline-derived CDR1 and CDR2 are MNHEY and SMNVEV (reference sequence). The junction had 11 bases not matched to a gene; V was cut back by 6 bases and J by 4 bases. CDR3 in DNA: TGTGCCAGCAGCGGGCCCGGACAGGGCTCGTACGAGCAGTACTTC. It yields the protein CASSGPGQGSYEQYF.

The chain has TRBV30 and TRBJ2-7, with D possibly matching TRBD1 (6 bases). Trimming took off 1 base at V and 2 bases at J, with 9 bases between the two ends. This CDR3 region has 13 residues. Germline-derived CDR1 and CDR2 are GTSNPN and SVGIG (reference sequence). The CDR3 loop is CAWSGGQTYEQYF. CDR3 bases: TGTGCCTGGAGTGGAGGACAGACCTACGAGCAGTACTTC.

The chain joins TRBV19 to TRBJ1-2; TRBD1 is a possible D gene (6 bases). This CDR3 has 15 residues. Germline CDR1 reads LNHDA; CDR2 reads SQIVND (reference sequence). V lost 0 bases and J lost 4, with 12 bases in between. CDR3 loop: CASSIDRDNFYGYTF. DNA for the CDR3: TGTGCCAGTAGTATAGATCGGGACAACTTCTATGGCTACACCTTC.

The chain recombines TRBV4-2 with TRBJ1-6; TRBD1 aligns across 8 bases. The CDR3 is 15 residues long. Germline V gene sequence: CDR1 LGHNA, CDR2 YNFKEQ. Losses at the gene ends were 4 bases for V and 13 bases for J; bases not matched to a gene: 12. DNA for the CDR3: TGTGCCAGCAGCCCGACCGGGACAGGAGCCTTCCCCCTCCACTTT. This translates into CASSPTGTGAFPLHF.

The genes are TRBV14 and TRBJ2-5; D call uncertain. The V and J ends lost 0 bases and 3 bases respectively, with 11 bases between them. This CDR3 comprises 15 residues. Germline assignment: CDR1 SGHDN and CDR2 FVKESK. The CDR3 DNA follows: TGTGCCAGCAGCCAAGAACGGCATCTTAAAGAGACCCAGTACTTC. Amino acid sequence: CASSQERHLKETQYF. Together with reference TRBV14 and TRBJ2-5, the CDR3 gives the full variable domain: EAGVTQFPSHSVIEKGQTVTLRCDPISGHDNLYWYRRVMGKEIKFLLHFVKESKQDESGMPNNRFLAERTGGTYSTLKVQPAELEDSGVYFCASSQERHLKETQYFGPGTRLLVL.

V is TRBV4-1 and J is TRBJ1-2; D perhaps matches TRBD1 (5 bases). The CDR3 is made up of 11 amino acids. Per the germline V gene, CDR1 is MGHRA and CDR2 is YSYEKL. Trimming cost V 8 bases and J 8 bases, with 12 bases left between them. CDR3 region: CASAAGGGYTF. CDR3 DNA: TGCGCCAGCGCTGCGGGGGGAGGCTACACCTTC.

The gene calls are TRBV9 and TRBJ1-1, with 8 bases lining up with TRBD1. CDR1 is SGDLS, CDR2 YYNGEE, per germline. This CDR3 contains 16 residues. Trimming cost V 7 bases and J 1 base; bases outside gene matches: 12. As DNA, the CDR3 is TGTGCCAGCTCTCCCCCCGGACAGGGCGGGAACACTGAAGCTTTCTTT. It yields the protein CASSPPGQGGNTEAFF.

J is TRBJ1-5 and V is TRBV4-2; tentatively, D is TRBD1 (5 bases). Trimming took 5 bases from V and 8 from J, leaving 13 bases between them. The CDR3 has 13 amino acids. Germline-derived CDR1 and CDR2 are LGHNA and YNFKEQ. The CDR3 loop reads CASSGAGYEPQHF. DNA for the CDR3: TGTGCCAGCAGCGGGGCAGGTTACGAGCCCCAGCATTTT.

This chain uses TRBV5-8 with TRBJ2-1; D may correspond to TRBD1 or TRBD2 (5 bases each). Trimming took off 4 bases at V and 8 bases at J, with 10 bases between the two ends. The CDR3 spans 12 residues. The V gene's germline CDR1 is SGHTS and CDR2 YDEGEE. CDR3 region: CASSTGRYEQFF. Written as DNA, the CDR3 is TGTGCCAGCAGCACGGGACGGTATGAGCAGTTCTTC.

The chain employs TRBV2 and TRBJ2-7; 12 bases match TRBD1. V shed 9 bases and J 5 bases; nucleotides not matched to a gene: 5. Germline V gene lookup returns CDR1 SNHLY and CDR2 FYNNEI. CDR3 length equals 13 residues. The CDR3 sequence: CARTGTGGDEQYF. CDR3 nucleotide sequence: TGTGCCAGAACCGGGACAGGGGGCGACGAGCAGTACTTC. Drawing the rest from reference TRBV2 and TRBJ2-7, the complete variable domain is EPEVTQTPSHQVTQMGQEVILRCVPISNHLYFYWYRQILGQKVEFLVSFYNNEISEKSEIFDDQFSVERPDGSNFTLKIRSTKLEDSAMYFCARTGTGGDEQYFGPGTRLTVT.

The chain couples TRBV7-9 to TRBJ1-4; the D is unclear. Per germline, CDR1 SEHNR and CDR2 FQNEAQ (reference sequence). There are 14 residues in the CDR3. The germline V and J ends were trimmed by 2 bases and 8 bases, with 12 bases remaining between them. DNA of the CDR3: TGTGCCAGCAGCTTACCCGGGAATGGAGAAAAACTGTTTTTT. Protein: CASSLPGNGEKLFF.

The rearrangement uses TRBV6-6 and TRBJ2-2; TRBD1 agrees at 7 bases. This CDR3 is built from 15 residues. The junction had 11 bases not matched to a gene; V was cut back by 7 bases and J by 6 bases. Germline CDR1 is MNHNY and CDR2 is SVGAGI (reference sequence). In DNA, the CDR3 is TGTGCCAGCACCCTGGGACAGCTTTTTTCCGGGGAGCTGTTTTTT. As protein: CASTLGQLFSGELFF.

CDR3: CAWSQGGAYEQYF. DNA for the CDR3: TGTGCCTGGAGTCAGGGGGGGGCCTACGAGCAGTACTTC. The genes are TRBV30 and TRBJ2-7, with D perhaps being TRBD1 or TRBD2 (7 bases each). Germline-derived CDR1 and CDR2 are GTSNPN and SVGIG (reference sequence). The V gene lost 2 bases and the J gene lost 2 bases, with 10 bases spanning the gap. The CDR3 loop spans 13 amino acids.

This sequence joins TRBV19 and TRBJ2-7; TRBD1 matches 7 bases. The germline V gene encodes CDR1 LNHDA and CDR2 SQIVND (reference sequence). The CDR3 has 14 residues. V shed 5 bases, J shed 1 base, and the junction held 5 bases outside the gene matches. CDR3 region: CASSLGDSSYEQYF. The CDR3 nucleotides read TGTGCCAGTAGTTTGGGGGACAGTTCCTACGAGCAGTACTTC.

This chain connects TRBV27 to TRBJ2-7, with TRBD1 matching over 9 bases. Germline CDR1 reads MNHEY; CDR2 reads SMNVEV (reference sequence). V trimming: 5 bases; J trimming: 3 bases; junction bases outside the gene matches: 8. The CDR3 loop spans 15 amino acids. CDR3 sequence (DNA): TGTGCCAGCAGTCCCGGGACAGGGTACTACTACGAGCAGTACTTC. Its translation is CASSPGTGYYYEQYF.